These T cell receptor gamma chains were read from a single sample in a study of gamma-delta T cells after stem cell transplantation. TCRdb reran clone calling via CATT on the RT-PCR reads. The sample carries 2,500 to 3,500 gamma-chain clones, about 17% recorded once. The sample consisted of gamma-delta T cells. The receptors come from a human donor. It is not recorded whose cells these are; they may come from a transplant donor. CDR3s include the opening cysteine and the closing phenylalanine or tryptophan. Each record gives: J gene, clone size, V gene, CDR3 DNA, CDR3 protein. The listing skips clone size in some rows; elsewhere it reads once, few, many or a size class.

>TRGJP|-|TRGV3
TGTGCCACCTGGGACACCAAGCAGGAGTTGGGCAAAAAAATCAAGGTATTT
CATWDTKQELGKKIKVF
>TRGJ1/TRGJ2|-|TRGV2
TGTGCCACCTGGGACGGCCTGGGTGGGAAACTCTTT
CATWDGLGGKLF
>TRGJ1/TRGJ2|large|TRGV9
TGTGCCTTGTGGGAGGGATACCCCAATTATTATAAGAAACTCTTT
CALWEGYPNYYKKLF
>TRGJ1/TRGJ2|few|TRGV5
TGTGCCACCTGGGACAGCCCGAATTATTATAAGAAACTCTTT
CATWDSPNYYKKLF
>TRGJ1/TRGJ2|few|TRGV2
TGTGCCACCTGGGACGGGCTAGGATATAAGAAACTCTTT
CATWDGLGYKKLF
>TRGJ1/TRGJ2|few|TRGV2
TGTGCCACCTGGGACGGGCAGGTTTATAAGAAACTCTTT
CATWDGQVYKKLF
>TRGJ1/TRGJ2|-|TRGV2
TGTGCCACCTGGGACTCGCCTTATAAGAAACTCTTT
CATWDSPYKKLF
>TRGJP2|few|TRGV3
TGTGCCACCTGGGACAGGAATAGTAGTGATTGGATCAAGACGTTT
CATWDRNSSDWIKTF
>TRGJP2|-|TRGV8
TGTGCCACCTGGGTCCCAACCGTTAGTAGTGATTGGATCAAGACGTTT
CATWVPTVSSDWIKTF
>TRGJ1/TRGJ2|few|TRGV3
TGTGCCACCTGGGACAGGCCATTTTATTATAAGAAACTCTTT
CATWDRPFYYKKLF
>TRGJ1/TRGJ2|-|TRGV4
TGTGCCACCTGGGACGCCGCCCTCAGATATAAGAAACTCTTT
CATWDAALRYKKLF
>TRGJ1/TRGJ2|few|TRGV2
TGTGCCACCTGGGACGGGCCCTACCATTATAAGAAACTCTTT
CATWDGPYHYKKLF
>TRGJP2|few|TRGV2
TGTGCCACCTGGGCCCGGCCGGGGTGTAGTAGTGATTGGATCAAGACGTTC
CATWARPGCSSDWIKTF
>TRGJ1/TRGJ2|few|TRGV9
TGTGCCTTGTGGGAGGCCTCCCTTTGGGGTAAGAAACTCTTT
CALWEASLWGKKLF
>TRGJ1/TRGJ2|-|TRGV3
TGTGCCACCTGGGACAGGCTCGGGGGGAAACTCTTT
CATWDRLGGKLF
>TRGJP2|-|TRGV8
TGTGCCACCTGGGATGGAGATAATAGTAGTGATTGGATCAAGACGTTT
CATWDGDNSSDWIKTF
>TRGJP1|-|TRGV5
TGTGCCACCTGGGACAGGCCTACCACTGGTTGGTTCAAGATATTT
CATWDRPTTGWFKIF
>TRGJ1/TRGJ2|-|TRGV9
TGTGCCTTGTGGGACGCGAAACTCTTT
CALWDAKLF
>TRGJ1/TRGJ2|-|TRGV2
TGTGCCACCTGGGACGGACTATCAAATTATTATAAGAAACTCTTT
CATWDGLSNYYKKLF
>TRGJ1/TRGJ2|large|TRGV9
TGTGCCTTGTGGCGGGGCTATAAGAAACTCTTT
CALWRGYKKLF
>TRGJ1/TRGJ2|few|TRGV3
TGTGCCACCTGGGACAGGCCGTATTATAAGAAACTCTTT
CATWDRPYYKKLF
>TRGJ1/TRGJ2|few|TRGV3
TGTGCCACCTGGGACAGGCGCCCGATGTGGAAGAAACTCTTT
CATWDRRPMWKKLF
>TRGJ1/TRGJ2|few|TRGV3
TGTGCCACCTGGGACACTTGGGGCAGTTATAAGAAACTCTTT
CATWDTWGSYKKLF
>TRGJ1/TRGJ2|few|TRGV2
TGTGCCACCTGGGACGGGCGGAAAGGGAAGAAACTCTTT
CATWDGRKGKKLF
>TRGJP2|few|TRGV8
TGTGCCACCTGGGATAAAAATAGTAGTGATTGGATCAAGACGTTT
CATWDKNSSDWIKTF
>TRGJ1/TRGJ2|-|TRGV9
TGTGCCTTGTGGGAGATGCCGTTTTATTATAAGAAACTCTTT
CALWEMPFYYKKLF
>TRGJ1/TRGJ2|-|TRGV2
TGTGCCACCTGGGACGAGCCGGAATATAAGAAACTCTTT
CATWDEPEYKKLF
>TRGJ1/TRGJ2|-|TRGV4
TGTGCCACCTGGGATGGGCGAGGGTCGGTCTATAAGAAACTCTTT
CATWDGRGSVYKKLF
>TRGJ1/TRGJ2|medium-sized|TRGV2
TGTGCCACCTGGATTTATTATAAGAAACTCTTT
CATWIYYKKLF
>TRGJ1/TRGJ2|few|TRGV2
TGTGCCACCTGGGACGGGCCCCAGAAACTCTTT
CATWDGPQKLF
>TRGJ1/TRGJ2|-|TRGV9
TGTGCCTTGCGGGAGGCCCGTTATAAGAAACTCTTT
CALREARYKKLF
>TRGJ1/TRGJ2|-|TRGV9
TGTGCCTTGTGTGAGGTGCAATGGGCGAAACTCTTT
CALCEVQWAKLF
>TRGJ1/TRGJ2|-|TRGV2
TGTGCCACCTGGGACGGGCGAGGGAATTATTATAAGAAACTCTTT
CATWDGRGNYYKKLF
>TRGJ1/TRGJ2|-|TRGV8
TGTGCCACCTGGGATGACTATAAGAAACTCTTT
CATWDDYKKLF
>TRGJ1/TRGJ2|few|TRGV3
TGTGCCACCTGGGAGTCGAATTATTATAAGAAACTCTTT
CATWESNYYKKLF
>TRGJ1/TRGJ2|-|TRGV4
TGTGCCACCTGGGATGGGGGTCGGTATTATAAGAAACTCTTT
CATWDGGRYYKKLF
>TRGJ1/TRGJ2|-|TRGV2
TGTGCCACCTGGGACGGGCTAGTAGGGTATAAGAAACTCTTT
CATWDGLVGYKKLF
>TRGJ1/TRGJ2|few|TRGV9
TGTGCCTTGTGGGAGGTGCACCCGGCTAAGAAACTCTTT
CALWEVHPAKKLF
>TRGJ1/TRGJ2|-|TRGV4
TGTGCCACCTGGGATGGGCGGGATTATTATAAGAAACTCTTT
CATWDGRDYYKKLF
>TRGJ1/TRGJ2|few|TRGV2
TGTGCCACCTGGGACGGGCCTTCCTATTATAAGAAACTCTTT
CATWDGPSYYKKLF
>TRGJ1/TRGJ2|-|TRGV3
TGTGCCACCTGGGACAGGCCCCCCCATCTCTACCGCCTGTTAATATATTATAAGAAACTCTTT
CATWDRPPHLYRLLIYYKKLF
>TRGJ1/TRGJ2|few|TRGV9
TGTGCCTTATGGGAGGGGCATGGACTATACTATAAGAAACTCTTT
CALWEGHGLYYKKLF
>TRGJ1/TRGJ2|few|TRGV4
TGTGCCACCTGGGATGGCAATAAGAAACTCTTT
CATWDGNKKLF
>TRGJ1/TRGJ2|-|TRGV3
TGTGCCACCTGGGACCATTATTATTATAAGAAACTCTTT
CATWDHYYYKKLF
>TRGJ1/TRGJ2|few|TRGV4
TGTGCCACCTGGGATTGTGGGCGGAAGAAACTCTTT
CATWDCGRKKLF
>TRGJP2|-|TRGV3
TGTGCCACCTGGGACAGGCTGAATGAGGGGAGTGATTGGATCAAGACGTTT
CATWDRLNEGSDWIKTF
>TRGJ1/TRGJ2|large|TRGV4
TGTGCCACCTGGGATGGGCCCTATTATAAGAAACTCTTT
CATWDGPYYKKLF
>TRGJ1/TRGJ2|-|TRGV4
TGTGCCACCTGGGATCTGAGTAAGAAACTCTTT
CATWDLSKKLF
>TRGJ1/TRGJ2|few|TRGV3
TGTGCCACCTGGGACCCTTATTATTATAAGAAACTCTTT
CATWDPYYYKKLF
>TRGJ1/TRGJ2|-|TRGV9
TGTGCCTTGTGGGACTGGGCCATGGGTAAGAAACTCTTT
CALWDWAMGKKLF
>TRGJ1/TRGJ2|-|TRGV4
TGTGCCACCTGGGATGCTGTTTATTATAAGAAACTCTTT
CATWDAVYYKKLF
>TRGJ1/TRGJ2|few|TRGV2
TGTGCCACCTGGGACGCCGGCCCTAAGAAACTCTTC
CATWDAGPKKLF
>TRGJ1/TRGJ2|-|TRGV2
TGTGCCACCTGGGACGGGCGTTTGGAGAAACTCTTT
CATWDGRLEKLF
>TRGJP2|-|TRGV2
TGTGCCACCTGGGACGGGCCTTGTTGGGATTGGATCAAGACGTTT
CATWDGPCWDWIKTF
>TRGJ1/TRGJ2|few|TRGV8
TGTGCCACCTGGGACCCCGCTTCGAATTATTATAAGAAACTCTTT
CATWDPASNYYKKLF
>TRGJ1/TRGJ2|-|TRGV2
TGTGCCACCTGGGACGGGCGGCGGAAACTCTTT
CATWDGRRKLF
>TRGJP1|-|TRGV2
TGTGCCACCTGGGACCCCACTGGTTGGTTCAAGATATTT
CATWDPTGWFKIF
>TRGJ1/TRGJ2|-|TRGV9
TGTGCCTTGTGGGAGCCACCCTCCACCCTTTATTATAAGAAACTCTTT
CALWEPPSTLYYKKLF
>TRGJ1/TRGJ2|-|TRGV9
TGTGCCTTGTGGGAGCCTCTGTGGGAGCCAGGGAATTATTATAAGAAACTCTTT
CALWEPLWEPGNYYKKLF
>TRGJP|few|TRGV9
TGTGCCTTGTGGGAGGTCAAAGGGCAAGAGTTGGGCAAAAAAATCAGGGTATTT
CALWEVKGQELGKKIRVF